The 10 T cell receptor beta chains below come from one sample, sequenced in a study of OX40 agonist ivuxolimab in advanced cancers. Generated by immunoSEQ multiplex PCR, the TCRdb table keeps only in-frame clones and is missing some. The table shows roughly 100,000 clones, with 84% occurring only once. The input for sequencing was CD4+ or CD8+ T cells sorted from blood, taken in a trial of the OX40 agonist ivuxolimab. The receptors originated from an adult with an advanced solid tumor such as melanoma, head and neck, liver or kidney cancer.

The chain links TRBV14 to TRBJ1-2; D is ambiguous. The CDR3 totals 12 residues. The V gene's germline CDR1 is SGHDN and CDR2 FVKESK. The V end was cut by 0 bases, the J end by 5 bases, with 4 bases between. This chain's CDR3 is CASSQDRYGYTF. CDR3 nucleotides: TGTGCCAGCAGCCAAGATCGGTATGGCTACACCTTC.

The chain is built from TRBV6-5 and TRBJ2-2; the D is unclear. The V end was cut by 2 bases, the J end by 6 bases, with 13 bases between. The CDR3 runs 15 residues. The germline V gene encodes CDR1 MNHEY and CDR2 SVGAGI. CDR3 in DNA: TGTGCCAGCAGTTACCAATATGGGGTACCCGGGGAGCTGTTTTTT. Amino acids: CASSYQYGVPGELFF.

CDR3 in DNA: TGTGCCAGCAGCCCGGGGAGCTCTGGGGCCAACGTCCTGACTTTC. It codes for CASSPGSSGANVLTF. The V and J genes are TRBV7-2 and TRBJ2-6, with D possibly being TRBD2 (5 bases). CDR3 size: 15 residues. V was cut by 5 bases and J by 0 bases, with 8 bases left in between. Germline CDR1 reads SGHTA; CDR2 reads FQGNSA.

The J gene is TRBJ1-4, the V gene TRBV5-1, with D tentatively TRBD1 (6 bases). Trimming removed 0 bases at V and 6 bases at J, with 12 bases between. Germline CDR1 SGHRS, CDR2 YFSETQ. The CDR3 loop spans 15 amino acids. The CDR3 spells CASSLDPGQYEKLFF. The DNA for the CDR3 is TGCGCCAGCAGCTTGGATCCTGGACAGTATGAAAAACTGTTTTTT.

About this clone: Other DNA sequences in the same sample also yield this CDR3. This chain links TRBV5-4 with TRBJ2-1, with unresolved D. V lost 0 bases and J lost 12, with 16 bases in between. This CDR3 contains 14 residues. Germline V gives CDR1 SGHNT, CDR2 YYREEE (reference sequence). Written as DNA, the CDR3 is TGTGCCAGCAGCTTGGACGGCCCCGATATTGGGCAGTTCTTC. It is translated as CASSLDGPDIGQFF.

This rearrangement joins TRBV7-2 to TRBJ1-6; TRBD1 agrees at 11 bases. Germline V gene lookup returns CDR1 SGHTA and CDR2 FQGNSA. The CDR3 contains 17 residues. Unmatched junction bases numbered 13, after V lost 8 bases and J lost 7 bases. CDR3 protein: CASSTRTGGGGNSPLHF. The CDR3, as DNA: TGTGCCAGCTCTACCAGGACAGGGGGCGGGGGGAATTCACCCCTCCACTTT.

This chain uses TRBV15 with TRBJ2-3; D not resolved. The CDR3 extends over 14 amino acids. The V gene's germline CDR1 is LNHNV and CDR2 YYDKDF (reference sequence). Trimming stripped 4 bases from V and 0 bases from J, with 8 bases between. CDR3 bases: TGTGCCACCAGCATTTCCAGGAGCACAGATACGCAGTATTTT. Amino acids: CATSISRSTDTQYF.

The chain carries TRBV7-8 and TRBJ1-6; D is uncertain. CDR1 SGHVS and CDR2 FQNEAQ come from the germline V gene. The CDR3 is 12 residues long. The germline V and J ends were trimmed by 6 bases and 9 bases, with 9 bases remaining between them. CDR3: CASSTAGSPLHF. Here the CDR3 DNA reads TGTGCCAGCAGTACTGCGGGTTCACCCCTCCACTTT. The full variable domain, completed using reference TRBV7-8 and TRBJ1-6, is GAGVSQSPRYKVAKRGQDVALRCDPISGHVSLFWYQQALGQGPEFLTYFQNEAQLDKSGLPSDRFFAERPEGSVSTLKIQRTQQEDSAVYLCASSTAGSPLHFGNGTRLTVT.

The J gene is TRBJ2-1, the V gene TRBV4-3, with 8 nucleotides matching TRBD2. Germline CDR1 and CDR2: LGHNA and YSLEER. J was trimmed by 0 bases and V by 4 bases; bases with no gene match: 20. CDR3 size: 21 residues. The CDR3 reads CASSRHAAGGPKLGSYNEQFF. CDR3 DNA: TGCGCCAGCAGCCGCCACGCGGCGGGGGGACCGAAGCTAGGCTCCTACAATGAGCAGTTCTTC.

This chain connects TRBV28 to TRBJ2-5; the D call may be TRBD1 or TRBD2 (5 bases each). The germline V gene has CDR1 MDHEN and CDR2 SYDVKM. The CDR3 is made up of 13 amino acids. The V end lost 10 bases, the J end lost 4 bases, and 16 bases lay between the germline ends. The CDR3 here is CAIGAVIVETQYF. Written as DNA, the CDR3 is TGTGCCATCGGGGCCGTGATTGTAGAGACCCAGTACTTC.